Presented here are 18 T cell receptor beta chains from one specimen sequenced in a study of blood T cell repertoires in COVID-19. Sequencing was performed with immunoSEQ multiplex PCR; in TCRdb, only in-frame clones are kept and a portion is missing. The data contain 190,000 or so clones, 86% of them singletons. Sequenced sample: peripheral blood. The receptors come from a woman in her seventies with acute or convalescent COVID-19.

The gene calls are TRBV5-4 and TRBJ2-1, with D perhaps matching TRBD2 (6 bases). CDR3 length equals 17 residues. The V gene's germline CDR1 is SGHNT and CDR2 YYREEE (reference sequence). V was clipped by 4 bases and J by 5 bases, with 22 bases between them. CDR3 coding DNA: TGTGCCAGCAGCCGACGAGGCCGGGGGAGGCCTGACAATGAGCAGTTCTTC. Translation: CASSRRGRGRPDNEQFF.

The chain combines TRBV5-1 with TRBJ1-3, with 7 bases identical to TRBD1. CDR1 is SGHRS, CDR2 YFSETQ, per germline. V lost 0 bases to trimming and J lost 3 bases; unmatched junction nucleotides: 6. The CDR3 is made up of 16 amino acids. The CDR3 coding sequence is TGCGCCAGCAGCTTGGCCTCGCCAGGGGGTGGAAACACCATATATTTT. Protein: CASSLASPGGGNTIYF.

The chain has TRBV19 and TRBJ1-1; D perhaps matches TRBD1 (6 bases). The V and J ends lost 5 bases and 1 base respectively, with 11 bases between them. From germline, CDR1 is LNHDA and CDR2 SQIVND (reference sequence). The CDR3 has 14 amino acids. The chain's CDR3 is CASSLIQGNTEAFF. The CDR3 nucleotides are TGTGCCAGTAGTCTCATACAGGGGAACACTGAAGCTTTCTTT. The full variable domain, completed using reference TRBV19 and TRBJ1-1, is DGGITQSPKYLFRKEGQNVTLSCEQNLNHDAMYWYRQDPGQGLRLIYYSQIVNDFQKGDIAEGYSVSREKKESFPLTVTSAQKNPTAFYLCASSLIQGNTEAFFGQGTRLTVV.

This clone was found once. The genes are TRBV3-1 (or the pseudogene TRBV3-2) and TRBJ2-7, with D hard to call. Per germline, CDR1 LGHDT and CDR2 YNNKEL (reference sequence). V lost 2 bases, J lost 0 bases, and 5 bases lay in between. This CDR3 spans 13 amino acids. Here the CDR3 DNA reads TGTGCCAGCAGCCAATCCATCTCCTACGAGCAGTACTTC. Encoded protein: CASSQSISYEQYF.

The chain links TRBV6-2 or TRBV6-3 to TRBJ2-3, with 7 bases aligning to TRBD1. With V trimmed by 6 bases and J by 3 bases, 6 bases remained unmatched. CDR3 length: 14 residues. Germline lookup yields CDR1 MNHEY and CDR2 SVGEGT. The CDR3 sequence is CASSTGTETDTQYF. CDR3 bases: TGTGCCAGCAGCACCGGGACAGAAACAGATACGCAGTATTTT.

The gene calls are TRBV3-1 (or the pseudogene TRBV3-2) and TRBJ1-1; the D is unclear. The V end was cut by 4 bases, the J end by 3 bases, with 9 bases between. CDR3 length equals 13 residues. CDR1 and CDR2 (germline): LGHDT, YNNKEL (reference sequence). The CDR3 nucleotides are TGTGCCAGCAGCCCCTACCGGGACACTGAAGCTTTCTTT. Translated: CASSPYRDTEAFF.

This chain uses TRBV7-2 with TRBJ1-5; 7 positions match TRBD1. The CDR3 loop spans 15 amino acids. Germline CDR1 is SGHTA and CDR2 is FQGNSA. The junction had 4 bases not matched to a gene; V was cut back by 5 bases and J by 0 bases. The CDR3 DNA reads as TGTGCCAGCAGCCAGGGGGGACCTAGCAATCAGCCCCAGCATTTT. Translation: CASSQGGPSNQPQHF.

This clone was seen just once. This chain links TRBV19 with TRBJ2-1, with TRBD1 matching 8 bases. The V and J ends lost 6 bases and 3 bases, in that order; junction bases with no gene match: 10. CDR3 length: 16 residues. Germline V CDR1 and CDR2: LNHDA, SQIVND (reference sequence). CDR3 in amino acids: CASRQGAGFFYNEQFF. DNA for the CDR3: TGTGCCAGTAGGCAGGGGGCAGGTTTTTTCTACAATGAGCAGTTCTTC.

The chain recombines TRBV3-1 (or the pseudogene TRBV3-2) with TRBJ2-7; TRBD1 agrees at 10 bases. This CDR3 is built from 13 residues. J was trimmed by 6 bases and V by 3 bases; bases with no gene match: 2. In germline, CDR1 is LGHDT, CDR2 YNNKEL (reference sequence). CDR3 bases: TGTGCCAGCAGCCAGGGACAGGGGTTCGAGCAGTACTTC. Protein sequence: CASSQGQGFEQYF.

The chain has TRBV28 and TRBJ1-4; D unresolved. The germline V gene has CDR1 MDHEN and CDR2 SYDVKM. The CDR3 totals 14 residues. The V end was cut by 6 bases, the J end by 4 bases, with 12 bases between. The CDR3 DNA follows: TGTGCCAGCAGACCCGGCGGGGTTAATGAAAAACTGTTTTTT. Protein: CASRPGGVNEKLFF.

This clone was found once. The CDR3 loop is CASSQNPQGNQPQHF. DNA for the CDR3: TGTGCCAGCAGCCAAAACCCCCAGGGGAATCAGCCCCAGCATTTT. V is TRBV3-1 (or the pseudogene TRBV3-2) and J is TRBJ1-5; TRBD1 might be the D (6 bases). Germline lookup yields CDR1 LGHDT and CDR2 YNNKEL (reference sequence). V lost 2 bases to trimming and J lost 4 bases, with 12 bases between them. The CDR3 runs to 15 residues.

The CDR3 sequence is CASSLRAAAGDTQYF. The CDR3 bases are TGCGCCAGCAGCTTGAGAGCGGCCGCGGGGGATACGCAGTATTTT. The chain links TRBV5-1 to TRBJ2-3; TRBD2 is a possible D gene (6 bases). Trimming pared 1 base from V and 6 bases from J, leaving 15 bases between. Per germline, CDR1 SGHRS and CDR2 YFSETQ. This CDR3 has 15 amino acids.

The chain couples TRBV6-5 to TRBJ2-2, with TRBD1 as a possible D gene (6 bases). The V and J ends lost 6 bases and 4 bases respectively, with 15 bases between them. The CDR3 has 15 residues. Germline V gene lookup returns CDR1 MNHEY and CDR2 SVGAGI. The CDR3 loop reads CASRSRTVSTGELFF. In DNA form, the CDR3 reads TGTGCCAGCAGGTCCCGGACAGTCAGCACCGGGGAGCTGTTTTTT.

This chain connects TRBV18 to TRBJ2-6; TRBD1 agrees at 9 bases. The length of the CDR3 is 19 residues. CDR1 is KGHSH, CDR2 LQKENI, per germline. V dropped 2 bases and J dropped 0; count of bases not matched to a gene: 8. The CDR3 sequence: CASSPVPPGQGSGANVLTF. The CDR3 DNA reads as TGTGCCAGCTCACCAGTCCCTCCGGGACAGGGCTCTGGGGCCAACGTCCTGACTTTC.

The chain links TRBV5-1 to TRBJ2-5, with no clear D. Germline CDR1 SGHRS, CDR2 YFSETQ. Trimming removed 4 bases from V and 4 bases from J, with 17 bases in between. The CDR3 sequence is 15 residues long. The CDR3 sequence: CASSVDSGHGETQYF. The CDR3 DNA reads as TGCGCCAGCAGCGTCGACTCCGGCCACGGAGAGACCCAGTACTTC.

This chain links TRBV6-5 with TRBJ2-7; the match to TRBD1 covers 12 bases. The V and J ends lost 4 bases and 7 bases, in that order; junction bases with no gene match: 5. The germline CDR1 and CDR2 sequences are MNHEY and SVGAGI. This CDR3 is built from 14 residues. The CDR3: CASSSGTGGHEQYF. CDR3 nucleotides: TGTGCCAGCAGTTCCGGGACAGGGGGCCATGAGCAGTACTTC.

The V call is TRBV6-5, the J call TRBJ2-7; 10 bases map to TRBD2. Losses at the gene ends were 5 bases for V and 4 bases for J; bases not matched to a gene: 5. CDR3 length: 14 residues. Per the germline V gene, CDR1 is MNHEY and CDR2 is SVGAGI. The CDR3 DNA follows: TGTGCCAGCAGTCCCGGGACTAGCGTTTACGAGCAGTACTTC. It codes for CASSPGTSVYEQYF.

The V call is TRBV2, the J call TRBJ2-2; TRBD2 matches 10 bases. V shed 6 bases, J shed 5 bases, and the junction held 12 bases outside the gene matches. CDR1 is SNHLY and CDR2 is FYNNEI in the germline V gene. The CDR3 covers 17 residues. CDR3 nucleotide sequence: TGTGCCAGCAGCCCCCCGCCAATAGCGGGAGGTACCGGGGAGCTGTTTTTT. Its protein product is CASSPPPIAGGTGELFF.